What follows are 9 T cell receptor beta chains derived from one specimen sequenced in a study of cytomegalovirus exposure and HLA in healthy donors. PCR was performed using 60 Vbeta and 13 Jbeta primers. Sequencing used immunoSEQ multiplex PCR; TCRdb keeps in-frame clones, though not all of them. The sample lists roughly 160,000 clones, less than 90% occurring once. Sequenced sample: PBMCs. Every receptor here comes from a boy between 2 and 15 years old in good health and CMV-seronegative.

V is TRBV29-1 and J is TRBJ2-7, with TRBD1 identical over 8 bases. From germline, CDR1 is SQVTM and CDR2 ANQGSEA. Germline trimming cut 3 bases from V and 9 bases from J; bases unmatched to any gene: 10. The CDR3 spans 13 residues. CDR3 amino acids: CSVDLGQGGVQYF. For the CDR3, the DNA is TGCAGCGTTGATCTCGGACAGGGCGGGGTGCAGTACTTC.

This chain links TRBV5-4 with TRBJ2-7; TRBD2 matches at 9 bases. Germline CDR1 is SGHNT and CDR2 is YYREEE (reference sequence). V was pared by 4 bases and J by 2 bases, with 4 bases of the junction left unmatched. The CDR3 has 14 residues. Written as DNA, the CDR3 is TGTGCCAGCAGCCGAGCGGGAGGAACCTACGAGCAGTACTTC. Translated, it gives CASSRAGGTYEQYF.

This chain joins TRBV7-8 and TRBJ1-3; a possible D gene is TRBD1 (6 bases). There are 13 residues in the CDR3. V lost 5 bases, J lost 5 bases, and 10 bases lay in between. CDR1 is SGHVS and CDR2 is FQNEAQ in the germline V gene. CDR3 protein: CASSADRRNTIYF. Written as DNA, the CDR3 is TGTGCCAGCAGCGCCGACAGGCGAAACACCATATATTTT. The complete variable domain, with remaining parts taken from reference TRBV7-8 and TRBJ1-3, reads GAGVSQSPRYKVAKRGQDVALRCDPISGHVSLFWYQQALGQGPEFLTYFQNEAQLDKSGLPSDRFFAERPEGSVSTLKIQRTQQEDSAVYLCASSADRRNTIYFGEGSWLTVV.

The J gene is TRBJ2-7, the V gene TRBV19, with 8 bases fitting TRBD1. The CDR3 contains 13 residues. Germline V CDR1 and CDR2: LNHDA, SQIVND (reference sequence). With V trimmed by 6 bases and J by 6 bases, 7 bases remained unmatched. The DNA for the CDR3 is TGTGCCAGTAGAAAGGACAGGGATGGCGAGCAGTACTTC. Encoded protein: CASRKDRDGEQYF.

This clone was observed a handful of times. The chain links TRBV7-9 to TRBJ1-2; D possibly corresponds to TRBD1 (5 bases). Germline CDR1 is SEHNR and CDR2 is FQNEAQ (reference sequence). Trimming pared 1 base from V and 6 bases from J, leaving 12 bases between. CDR3 length: 14 amino acids. Written as DNA, the CDR3 is TGTGCCAGCAGCTTAGAGTTGCCAGGGCATGGCTACACCTTC. Its translation is CASSLELPGHGYTF.

This rearrangement joins TRBV19 to TRBJ2-1; D might be TRBD2 (6 bases). The CDR3 has 15 amino acids. Germline V CDR1 and CDR2: LNHDA, SQIVND (reference sequence). Trimming pared 3 bases from V and 6 bases from J, leaving 15 bases between. The CDR3 sequence: CASSIGTVERNEQFF. The CDR3 DNA sequence: TGTGCCAGTAGTATCGGGACTGTCGAGCGCAATGAGCAGTTCTTC.

The gene calls are TRBV30 and TRBJ1-1, with TRBD1 as a possible D gene (6 bases). The length of the CDR3 is 13 residues. V lost 0 bases to trimming and J lost 5 bases, with 10 bases between them. The germline V gene has CDR1 GTSNPN and CDR2 SVGIG (reference sequence). For the CDR3, the DNA is TGTGCCTGGAGTGTACGGGGGGCGACTGAAGCTTTCTTT. This translates into CAWSVRGATEAFF. Based on the CDR3 plus reference TRBV30 and TRBJ1-1, the full variable domain is SQTIHQWPATLVQPVGSPLSLECTVEGTSNPNLYWYRQAAGRGLQLLFYSVGIGQISSEVPQNLSASRPQDRQFILSSKKLLLSDSGFYLCAWSVRGATEAFFGQGTRLTVV.

The chain joins TRBV2 to TRBJ2-5; the match to TRBD1 covers 9 bases. The end of the DNA aligns better with TRBJ2-7, so the J call may be wrong. Germline V lookup: CDR1 SNHLY, CDR2 FYNNEI. The CDR3 consists of 14 residues. CDR3 region: CASKGTGTNYEQYF. The CDR3 bases are TGTGCCAGCAAGGGGACAGGGACTAACTACGAGCAGTACTTC.

V and J are TRBV9 and TRBJ1-4; D unclear. The CDR3 has 15 amino acids. Germline V gene sequence: CDR1 SGDLS, CDR2 YYNGEE. V was shortened by 0 bases and J by 0 bases, with 6 bases between the two germline ends. CDR3 bases: TGTGCCAGCAGCGTAGGCCTAACAACTAATGAAAAACTGTTTTTT. This codes for CASSVGLTTNEKLFF.